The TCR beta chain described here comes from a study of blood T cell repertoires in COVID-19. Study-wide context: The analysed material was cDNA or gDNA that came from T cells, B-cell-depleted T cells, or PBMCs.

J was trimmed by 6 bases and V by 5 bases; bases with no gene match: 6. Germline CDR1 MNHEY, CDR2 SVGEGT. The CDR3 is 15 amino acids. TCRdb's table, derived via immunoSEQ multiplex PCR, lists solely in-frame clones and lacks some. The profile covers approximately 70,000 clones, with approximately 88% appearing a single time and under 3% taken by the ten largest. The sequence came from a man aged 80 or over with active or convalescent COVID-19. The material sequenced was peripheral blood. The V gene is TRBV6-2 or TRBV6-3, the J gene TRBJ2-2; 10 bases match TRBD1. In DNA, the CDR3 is TGTGCCAGCAGTCGACAGGGGGCGAGGGCCGGGGAGCTGTTTTTT. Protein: CASSRQGARAGELFF.